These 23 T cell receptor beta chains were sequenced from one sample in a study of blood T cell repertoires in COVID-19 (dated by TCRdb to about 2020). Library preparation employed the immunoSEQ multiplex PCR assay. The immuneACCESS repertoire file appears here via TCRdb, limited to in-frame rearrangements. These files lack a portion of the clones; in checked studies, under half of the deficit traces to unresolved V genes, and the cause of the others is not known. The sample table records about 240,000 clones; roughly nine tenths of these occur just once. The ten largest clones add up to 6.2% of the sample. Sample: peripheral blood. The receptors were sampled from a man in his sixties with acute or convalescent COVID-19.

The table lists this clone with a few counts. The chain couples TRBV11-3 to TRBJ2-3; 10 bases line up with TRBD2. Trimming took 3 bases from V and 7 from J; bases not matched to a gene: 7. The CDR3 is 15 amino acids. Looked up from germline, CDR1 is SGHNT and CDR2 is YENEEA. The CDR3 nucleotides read TGTGCCAGCAGCTTCCCTAGCGGGAGCAGTAATACGCAGTATTTT. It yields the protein CASSFPSGSSNTQYF.

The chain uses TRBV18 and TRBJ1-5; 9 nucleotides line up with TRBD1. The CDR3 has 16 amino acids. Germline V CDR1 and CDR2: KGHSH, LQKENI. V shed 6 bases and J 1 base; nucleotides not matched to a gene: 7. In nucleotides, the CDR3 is TGTGCCAGCTCCGAGGACAGGGGAACCAGCAATCAGCCCCAGCATTTT. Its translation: CASSEDRGTSNQPQHF.

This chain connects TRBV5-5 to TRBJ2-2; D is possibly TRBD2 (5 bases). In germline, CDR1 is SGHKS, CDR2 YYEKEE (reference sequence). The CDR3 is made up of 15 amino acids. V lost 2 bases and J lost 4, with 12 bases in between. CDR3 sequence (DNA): TGTGCCAGCAGCTTTACCGACTACCTCACCGGGGAGCTGTTTTTT. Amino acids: CASSFTDYLTGELFF.

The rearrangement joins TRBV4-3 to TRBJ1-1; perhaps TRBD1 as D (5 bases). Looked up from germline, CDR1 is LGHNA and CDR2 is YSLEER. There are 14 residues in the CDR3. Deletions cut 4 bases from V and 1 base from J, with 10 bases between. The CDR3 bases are TGCGCCAGCAGCCCGTCGACAGCGAACACTGAAGCTTTCTTT. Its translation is CASSPSTANTEAFF.

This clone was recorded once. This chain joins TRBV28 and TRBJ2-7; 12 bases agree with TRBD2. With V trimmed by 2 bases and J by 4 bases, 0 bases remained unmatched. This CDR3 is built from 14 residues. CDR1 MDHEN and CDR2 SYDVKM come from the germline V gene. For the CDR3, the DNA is TGTGCCAGCAGTTTACTAGCGGGAGGGTACGAGCAGTACTTC. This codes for CASSLLAGGYEQYF.

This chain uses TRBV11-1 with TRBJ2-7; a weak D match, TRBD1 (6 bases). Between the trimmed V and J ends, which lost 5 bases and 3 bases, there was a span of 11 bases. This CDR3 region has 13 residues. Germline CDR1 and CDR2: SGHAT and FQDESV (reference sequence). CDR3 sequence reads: CASSVGTNYEQYF. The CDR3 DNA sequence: TGTGCCAGCAGCGTCGGGACAAACTACGAGCAGTACTTC.

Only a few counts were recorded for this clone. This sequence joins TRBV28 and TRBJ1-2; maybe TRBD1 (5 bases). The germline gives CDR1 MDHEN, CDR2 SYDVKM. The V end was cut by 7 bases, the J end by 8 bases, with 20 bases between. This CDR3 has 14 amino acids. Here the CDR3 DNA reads TGTGCCAGCACCCCCCCAGGGTGGGGTGGCGGCTACACCTTC. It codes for CASTPPGWGGGYTF.

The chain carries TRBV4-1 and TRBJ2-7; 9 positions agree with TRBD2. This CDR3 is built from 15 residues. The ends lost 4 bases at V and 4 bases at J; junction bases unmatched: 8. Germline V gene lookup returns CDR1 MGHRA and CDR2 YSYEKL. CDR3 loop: CASSPISGRGYEQYF. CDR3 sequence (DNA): TGCGCCAGCAGCCCAATTAGCGGGAGAGGTTACGAGCAGTACTTC.

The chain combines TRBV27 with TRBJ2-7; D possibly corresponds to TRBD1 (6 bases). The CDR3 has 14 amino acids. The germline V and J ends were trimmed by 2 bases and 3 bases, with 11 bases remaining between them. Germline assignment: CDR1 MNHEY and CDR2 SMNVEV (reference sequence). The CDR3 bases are TGTGCCAGCAGTTTAAACAGGGTGGGCTACGAGCAGTACTTC. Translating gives CASSLNRVGYEQYF.

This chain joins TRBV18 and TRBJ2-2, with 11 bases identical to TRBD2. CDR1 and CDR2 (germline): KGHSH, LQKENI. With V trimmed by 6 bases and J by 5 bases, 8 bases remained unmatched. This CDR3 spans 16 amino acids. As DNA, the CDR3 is TGTGCCAGCTCGCAACTGGGACTAGCGGTTACCGGGGAGCTGTTTTTT. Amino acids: CASSQLGLAVTGELFF. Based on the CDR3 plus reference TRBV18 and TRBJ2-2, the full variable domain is NAGVMQNPRHLVRRRGQEARLRCSPMKGHSHVYWYRQLPEEGLKFMVYLQKENIIDESGMPKERFSAEFPKEGPSILRIQQVVRGDSAAYFCASSQLGLAVTGELFFGEGSRLTVL.

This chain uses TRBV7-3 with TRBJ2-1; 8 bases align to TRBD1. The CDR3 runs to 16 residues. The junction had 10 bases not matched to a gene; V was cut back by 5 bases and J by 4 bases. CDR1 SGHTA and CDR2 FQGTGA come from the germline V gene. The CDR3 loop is CASSPGGQGAYNEQFF. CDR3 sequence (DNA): TGTGCCAGCAGCCCAGGGGGGCAGGGGGCTTACAATGAGCAGTTCTTC.

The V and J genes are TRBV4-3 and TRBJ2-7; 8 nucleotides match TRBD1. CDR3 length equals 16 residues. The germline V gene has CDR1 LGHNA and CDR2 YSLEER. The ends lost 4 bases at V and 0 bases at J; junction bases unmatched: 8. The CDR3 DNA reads TGCGCCAGCAGCCGTCTCGCAGGGGGCAGCTCCTACGAGCAGTACTTC. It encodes CASSRLAGGSSYEQYF.

CDR3 sequence: CASSPRDRSYEQYF. CDR3 coding DNA: TGTGCCAGCAGCCCTAGGGACAGGTCCTACGAGCAGTACTTC. The chain uses TRBV3-1 (or the pseudogene TRBV3-2) and TRBJ2-7, with 8 positions matching TRBD1. The CDR3 sequence is 14 residues long. V trimming: 4 bases; J trimming: 1 base; junction bases outside the gene matches: 3. CDR1 LGHDT and CDR2 YNNKEL come from the germline V gene (reference sequence).

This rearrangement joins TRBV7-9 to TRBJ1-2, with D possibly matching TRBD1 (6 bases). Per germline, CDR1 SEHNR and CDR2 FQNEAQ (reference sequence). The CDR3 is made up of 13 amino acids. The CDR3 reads CVAAGAANYGYTF. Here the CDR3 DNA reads TGTGTCGCCGCGGGGGCGGCTAACTATGGCTACACCTTC. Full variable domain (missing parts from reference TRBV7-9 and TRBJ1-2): DTGVSQNPRHKITKRGQNVTFRCDPISEHNRLYWYRQTLGQGPEFLTYFQNEAQLEKSRLLSDRFSAERPKGSFSTLEIQRTEQGDSAMYLCVAAGAANYGYTFGSGTRLTVV.

CDR3 residues: CASSRPGTANTEAFF. As DNA, the CDR3 is TGTGCCAGCAGCCGCCCTGGGACTGCGAACACTGAAGCTTTCTTT. V gene TRBV6-2 or TRBV6-3 combines with J gene TRBJ1-1; D possibly corresponds to TRBD1 (5 bases). The CDR3 is made up of 15 amino acids. Trimming pared 6 bases from V and 1 base from J, leaving 15 bases between. Per germline, CDR1 MNHEY and CDR2 SVGEGT.

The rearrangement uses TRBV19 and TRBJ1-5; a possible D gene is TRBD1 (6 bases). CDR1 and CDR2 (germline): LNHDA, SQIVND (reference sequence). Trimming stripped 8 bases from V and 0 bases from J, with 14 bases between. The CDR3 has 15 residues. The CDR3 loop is CASQTGDYSNQPQHF. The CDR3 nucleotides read TGTGCCAGTCAGACAGGCGATTATAGCAATCAGCCCCAGCATTTT.

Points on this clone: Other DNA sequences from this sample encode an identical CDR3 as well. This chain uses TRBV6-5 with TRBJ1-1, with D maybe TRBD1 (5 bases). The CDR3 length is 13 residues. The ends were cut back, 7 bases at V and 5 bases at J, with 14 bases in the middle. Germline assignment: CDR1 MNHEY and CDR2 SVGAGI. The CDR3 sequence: CASTPTGGTEAFF. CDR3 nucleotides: TGTGCCAGCACCCCGACCGGGGGGACTGAAGCTTTCTTT.

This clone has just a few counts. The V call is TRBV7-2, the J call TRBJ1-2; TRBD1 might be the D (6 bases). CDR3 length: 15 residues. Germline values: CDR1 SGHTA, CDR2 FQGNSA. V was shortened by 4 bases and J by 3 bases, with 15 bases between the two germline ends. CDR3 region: CASSSPGVGYYGYTF. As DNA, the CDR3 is TGTGCCAGCAGCTCCCCAGGGGTTGGTTACTATGGCTACACCTTC.

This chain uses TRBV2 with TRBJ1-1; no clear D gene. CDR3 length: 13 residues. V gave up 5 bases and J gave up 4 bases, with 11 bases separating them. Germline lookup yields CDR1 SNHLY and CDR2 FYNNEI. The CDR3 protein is CASSPRLTTEAFF. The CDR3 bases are TGTGCCAGCAGTCCTAGACTGACCACTGAAGCTTTCTTT. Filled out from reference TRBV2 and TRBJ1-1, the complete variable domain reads EPEVTQTPSHQVTQMGQEVILRCVPISNHLYFYWYRQILGQKVEFLVSFYNNEISEKSEIFDDQFSVERPDGSNFTLKIRSTKLEDSAMYFCASSPRLTTEAFFGQGTRLTVV.

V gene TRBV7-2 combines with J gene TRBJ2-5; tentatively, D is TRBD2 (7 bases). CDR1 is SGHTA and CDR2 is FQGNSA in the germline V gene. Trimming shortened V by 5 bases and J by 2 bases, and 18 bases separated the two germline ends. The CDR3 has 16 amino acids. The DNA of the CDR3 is TGTGCCAGCAGCCAGGACAGACTAGCTACTCAAGAGACCCAGTACTTC. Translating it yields CASSQDRLATQETQYF.

The CDR3 reads CASSFTGSAEAFF. In nucleotides, the CDR3 is TGTGCCAGCAGCTTCACAGGGAGCGCTGAAGCTTTCTTT. This chain links TRBV7-8 with TRBJ1-1; a weak D match, TRBD1 (6 bases). The CDR3 sequence is 13 residues long. CDR1 and CDR2 from the germline V gene are SGHVS and FQNEAQ. Trimming shortened V by 3 bases and J by 6 bases, and 11 bases separated the two germline ends.

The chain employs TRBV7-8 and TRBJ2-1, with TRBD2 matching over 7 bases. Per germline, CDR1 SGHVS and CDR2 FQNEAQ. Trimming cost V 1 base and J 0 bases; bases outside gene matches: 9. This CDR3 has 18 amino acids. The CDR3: CASSLVGSGLSSYNEQFF. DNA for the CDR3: TGTGCCAGCAGCTTAGTCGGTAGCGGGTTAAGCTCCTACAATGAGCAGTTCTTC.

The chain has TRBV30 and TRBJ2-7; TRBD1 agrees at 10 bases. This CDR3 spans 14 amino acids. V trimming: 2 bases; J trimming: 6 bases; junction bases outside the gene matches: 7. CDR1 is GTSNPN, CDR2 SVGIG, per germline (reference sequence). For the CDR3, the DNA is TGTGCCTGGAGTTTCGGGACAGGGGAAGGCGAGCAGTACTTC. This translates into CAWSFGTGEGEQYF.